Listed below are T cell receptor beta chains from one sample, sequenced in a study of cytomegalovirus exposure and HLA in healthy donors. Measured with immunoSEQ multiplex PCR; TCRdb has only the in-frame clones, and not every one. Found here are over 90,000 clones, approximately 73% of them singletons; the top ten hold over 3%. Sequenced input: PBMCs. The receptors were gathered from a man in his forties in good health and CMV-seronegative. Each CDR3 is given with its conserved first and last residue. Each record gives: clone size, D gene, V gene, J gene, CDR3 protein, CDR3 DNA. A D gene is named only where the DNA matches it firmly. Only part of the rows carry a size: once, few, many, or a class if the clone is expanded.

size: .
D: .
V: TRBV2
J: TRBJ2-7
CDR3: CASSEERLASYERYF
DNA: TGTGCCAGCAGCGAGGAGAGGCTAGCTTCCTACGAGCGGTACTTC

size: .
D: TRBD2
V: TRBV5-1
J: TRBJ2-7
CDR3: CASSFGGVYEQYF
DNA: TGCGCCAGCAGCTTCGGGGGGGTCTACGAGCAGTACTTC

size: .
D: TRBD2
V: TRBV4-3
J: TRBJ2-1
CDR3: CASSQLTGLAMVHNEQFF
DNA: TGCGCCAGCAGCCAGTTAACGGGACTAGCGATGGTCCACAATGAGCAGTTCTTC

size: few
D: .
V: TRBV2
J: TRBJ2-7
CDR3: CASSPYGVYEQYF
DNA: TGTGCCAGCAGCCCCTACGGGGTCTACGAGCAGTACTTC

size: .
D: .
V: TRBV7-8
J: TRBJ1-1
CDR3: CASSFREGNTEAFF
DNA: TGTGCCAGCAGTTTCCGGGAGGGTAACACTGAAGCTTTCTTT

size: .
D: .
V: TRBV18
J: TRBJ1-2
CDR3: CASSPEGGYGYTF
DNA: TGTGCCAGCTCCCCGGAGGGAGGCTATGGCTACACCTTC

size: .
D: TRBD1
V: TRBV5-4
J: TRBJ2-2
CDR3: CASSSGTENTGELFF
DNA: TGTGCCAGCAGCTCCGGGACAGAAAACACCGGGGAGCTGTTTTTT

size: .
D: TRBD1
V: TRBV25-1
J: TRBJ1-6
CDR3: CASTSGGLLHF
DNA: TGTGCCAGCACCTCAGGGGGACTCCTCCACTTT

size: .
D: .
V: TRBV7-2
J: TRBJ1-6
CDR3: CASSLWRGKYNSPLHF
DNA: TGTGCCAGCAGCTTATGGAGGGGCAAGTATAATTCACCCCTCCACTTT

size: .
D: TRBD1
V: TRBV5-1
J: TRBJ1-1
CDR3: CASSHSGTGGPAEAFF
DNA: TGCGCCAGCAGCCATTCCGGGACAGGGGGCCCCGCTGAAGCTTTCTTT

size: .
D: .
V: TRBV5-1
J: TRBJ1-5
CDR3: CASSPDGDNQPQHF
DNA: TGCGCCAGCAGCCCGGACGGGGACAATCAGCCCCAGCATTTT

size: .
D: TRBD2
V: TRBV4-3
J: TRBJ2-7
CDR3: CASSQVLALTYEQYF
DNA: TGCGCCAGCAGCCAAGTACTAGCGCTAACCTACGAGCAGTACTTC

size: once
D: TRBD2
V: TRBV29-1
J: TRBJ2-7
CDR3: CSVTSGGLYEQYF
DNA: TGCAGCGTGACTAGCGGGGGGCTCTACGAGCAGTACTTC

size: .
D: TRBD1
V: TRBV7-9
J: TRBJ2-7
CDR3: CSSSFWTGPPYSYEQYF
DNA: TGTTCCAGCAGCTTTTGGACAGGTCCCCCTTATTCTTACGAGCAGTACTTC

size: .
D: TRBD1
V: TRBV5-3
J: TRBJ2-7
CDR3: CARRFTGAQWLAYEQYF
DNA: TGTGCCAGAAGGTTTACAGGGGCACAATGGCTAGCCTACGAGCAGTACTTC

size: .
D: .
V: TRBV9
J: TRBJ2-7
CDR3: CASSVGAGGPWEQYF
DNA: TGTGCCAGCAGCGTAGGTGCAGGGGGGCCGTGGGAGCAGTACTTC

size: .
D: TRBD1
V: TRBV4-1
J: TRBJ1-5
CDR3: CASSNSYRGGNQPQHF
DNA: TGCGCCAGCAGCAACTCATACAGGGGTGGCAATCAGCCCCAGCATTTT

size: .
D: TRBD1
V: TRBV10-3
J: TRBJ1-2
CDR3: CAITQTGTGPYGYTF
DNA: TGTGCCATCACTCAGACCGGGACAGGCCCCTATGGCTACACCTTC

size: .
D: TRBD1
V: TRBV6-6
J: TRBJ1-2
CDR3: CASTPPGDRGRGYTF
DNA: TGTGCCAGCACCCCGCCGGGGGACAGGGGGCGAGGCTACACCTTC

size: .
D: .
V: TRBV28
J: TRBJ1-5
CDR3: CASSWGGHSNQPQHF
DNA: TGTGCCAGCAGTTGGGGGGGGCATAGCAATCAGCCCCAGCATTTT

size: .
D: .
V: TRBV25-1
J: TRBJ1-1
CDR3: CASSAFQGTNTEAFF
DNA: TGTGCCAGCAGTGCTTTCCAGGGGACCAACACTGAAGCTTTCTTT

size: .
D: TRBD1
V: TRBV6-5
J: TRBJ1-5
CDR3: CASSYYGTGRQPQHF
DNA: TGTGCCAGCAGTTACTATGGGACAGGGCGTCAGCCCCAGCATTTT

size: .
D: .
V: TRBV5-1
J: TRBJ1-2
CDR3: CASSIDSRYGYTF
DNA: TGCGCCAGCAGCATTGACAGCCGGTATGGCTACACCTTC

size: .
D: .
V: TRBV20-1
J: TRBJ2-5
CDR3: CSAGTSETQYF
DNA: TGCAGCGCCGGGACATCAGAGACCCAGTACTTC

size: medium-sized
D: .
V: TRBV2
J: TRBJ2-1
CDR3: CASGRYNEQFF
DNA: TGTGCCAGCGGGAGGTACAATGAGCAGTTCTTC

size: .
D: TRBD2
V: TRBV4-1
J: TRBJ2-1
CDR3: CASSQGWLAGSNEQFF
DNA: TGCGCCAGCAGCCAAGGTTGGCTAGCGGGGAGCAATGAGCAGTTCTTC

size: .
D: TRBD1
V: TRBV9
J: TRBJ1-6
CDR3: CASSMGQGGNSPLHF
DNA: TGTGCCAGCAGCATGGGACAGGGAGGGAATTCACCCCTCCACTTT

size: few
D: .
V: TRBV6-5
J: TRBJ1-6
CDR3: CASSQWRYNSPLHF
DNA: TGTGCCAGCAGCCAGTGGAGGTATAATTCACCCCTCCACTTT

size: .
D: .
V: TRBV9
J: TRBJ2-7
CDR3: CASSVAAQGWIEQYF
DNA: TGTGCCAGCAGCGTAGCGGCACAGGGTTGGATCGAGCAGTACTTC

size: .
D: .
V: TRBV5-4
J: TRBJ1-1
CDR3: CASTEGEGREAFF
DNA: TGTGCCAGTACCGAGGGGGAGGGCAGAGAAGCTTTCTTT

size: .
D: .
V: TRBV15
J: TRBJ2-5
CDR3: CATSPQGGWQTQYF
DNA: TGTGCCACCAGTCCCCAGGGGGGCTGGCAGACCCAGTACTTC

size: .
D: TRBD2
V: TRBV13
J: TRBJ2-3
CDR3: CAGREGSTDTQYF
DNA: TGTGCCGGTCGGGAGGGGAGCACAGATACGCAGTATTTT

size: .
D: .
V: TRBV7-9
J: TRBJ1-2
CDR3: CASTLVGGGAHGYTF
DNA: TGTGCCAGCACCCTCGTGGGGGGAGGGGCGCACGGCTACACCTTC

size: once
D: .
V: TRBV5-1
J: TRBJ2-1
CDR3: CASSPRERGEQFF
DNA: TGCGCCAGCAGCCCTAGGGAACGGGGGGAGCAGTTCTTC

size: few
D: .
V: TRBV7-8
J: TRBJ2-5
CDR3: CASSLYGETQYF
DNA: TGTGCCAGCAGCTTATACGGTGAGACCCAGTACTTC

size: few
D: TRBD1
V: TRBV2
J: TRBJ1-5
CDR3: CASSRTGIDSNQPQHF
DNA: TGTGCCAGCAGTCGGACAGGGATTGATAGCAATCAGCCCCAGCATTTT

size: .
D: TRBD2
V: TRBV4-2
J: TRBJ2-2
CDR3: CASSRPLAGGLTGELFF
DNA: TGTGCCAGCAGCCGACCCCTAGCGGGGGGGCTCACCGGGGAGCTGTTTTTT

size: .
D: .
V: TRBV15
J: TRBJ1-1
CDR3: CATSAGYNTEAFF
DNA: TGTGCCACCAGCGCGGGGTACAACACTGAAGCTTTCTTT

size: .
D: .
V: TRBV7-8
J: TRBJ2-3
CDR3: CASSSFTVSDTQYF
DNA: TGTGCCAGCAGCTCCTTCACTGTGTCAGATACGCAGTATTTT

size: .
D: .
V: TRBV5-1
J: TRBJ2-1
CDR3: CASSWGGGGSYNEQFF
DNA: TGCGCCAGCAGCTGGGGTGGGGGGGGCTCGTACAATGAGCAGTTCTTC

size: .
D: TRBD2
V: TRBV6-1
J: TRBJ2-7
CDR3: CASTGSSGGANEQYF
DNA: TGTGCCAGCACTGGGTCGAGCGGGGGGGCTAACGAGCAGTACTTC

size: .
D: .
V: TRBV14
J: TRBJ2-7
CDR3: CASSQILWGVEQYF
DNA: TGTGCCAGCAGCCAGATCCTATGGGGGGTCGAGCAGTACTTC

size: .
D: .
V: TRBV6-5
J: TRBJ2-7
CDR3: CASRGDTSYEQYF
DNA: TGTGCCAGCAGAGGGGACACAAGTTACGAGCAGTACTTC

size: .
D: .
V: TRBV5-4
J: TRBJ1-1
CDR3: CASSPEVNPPPEAFF
DNA: TGTGCCAGCAGCCCGGAGGTGAACCCTCCCCCTGAAGCTTTCTTT

size: .
D: .
V: TRBV2
J: TRBJ1-1
CDR3: CASMPDRIEAFF
DNA: TGTGCCAGCATGCCCGACAGGATTGAAGCTTTCTTT

size: once
D: .
V: TRBV15
J: TRBJ2-7
CDR3: CATSSGVAGYEQYF
DNA: TGTGCCACCAGCAGTGGTGTGGCAGGATACGAGCAGTACTTC

size: .
D: TRBD1
V: TRBV27
J: TRBJ1-1
CDR3: CASSWTGHMNTEAFF
DNA: TGTGCCAGCAGTTGGACAGGGCACATGAACACTGAAGCTTTCTTT

size: .
D: .
V: TRBV5-4
J: TRBJ1-2
CDR3: CASSFGGSRTLYGYTF
DNA: TGTGCCAGCAGCTTCGGGGGGAGTCGGACCCTCTATGGCTACACCTTC

size: few
D: .
V: TRBV28
J: TRBJ1-2
CDR3: CASRQGEGANYGYTF
DNA: TGTGCCAGCAGACAAGGGGAGGGGGCTAACTATGGCTACACCTTC

size: .
D: .
V: TRBV9
J: TRBJ1-2
CDR3: CASSPFLGTLMGGYTF
DNA: TGTGCCAGCAGCCCTTTCTTAGGGACATTGATGGGCGGCTACACCTTC